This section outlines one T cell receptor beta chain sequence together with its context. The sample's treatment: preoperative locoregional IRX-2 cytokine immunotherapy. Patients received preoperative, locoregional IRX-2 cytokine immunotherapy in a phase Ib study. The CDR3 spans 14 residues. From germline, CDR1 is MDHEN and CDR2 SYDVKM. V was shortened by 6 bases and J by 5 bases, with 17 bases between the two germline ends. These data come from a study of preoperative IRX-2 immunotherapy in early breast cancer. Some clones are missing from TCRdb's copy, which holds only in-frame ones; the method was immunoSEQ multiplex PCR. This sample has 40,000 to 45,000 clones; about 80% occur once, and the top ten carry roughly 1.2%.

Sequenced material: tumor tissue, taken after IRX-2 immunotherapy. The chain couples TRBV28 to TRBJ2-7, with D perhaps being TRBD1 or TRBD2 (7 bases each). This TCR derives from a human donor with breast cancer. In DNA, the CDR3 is TGTGCCAGCAGCTCGCAGGGGGGGAGCGACGAGCAGTACTTC. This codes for CASSSQGGSDEQYF.